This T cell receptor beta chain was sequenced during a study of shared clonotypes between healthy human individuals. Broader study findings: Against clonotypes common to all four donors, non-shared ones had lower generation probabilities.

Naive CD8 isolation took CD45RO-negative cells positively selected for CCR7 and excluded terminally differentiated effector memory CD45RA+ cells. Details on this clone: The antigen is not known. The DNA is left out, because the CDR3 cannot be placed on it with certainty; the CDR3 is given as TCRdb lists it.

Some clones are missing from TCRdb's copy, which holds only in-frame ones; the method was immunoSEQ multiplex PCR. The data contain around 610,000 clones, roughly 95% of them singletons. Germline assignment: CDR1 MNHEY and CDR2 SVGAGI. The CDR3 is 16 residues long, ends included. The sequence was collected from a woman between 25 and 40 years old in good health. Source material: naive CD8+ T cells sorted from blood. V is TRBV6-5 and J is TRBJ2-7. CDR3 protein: CASSSSGPVFSYEQYF.